This TCR beta chain was identified in a study of T cell repertoires in cytomegalovirus infection. TCRdb recomputed calls from the reads with MiXCR, one row per CDR3 protein. Of 270,000 or so distinct CDR3 sequences in the sample, approximately 15% were seen once. Study results and caveats: Of the TCR beta families, the public ones yielded a cumulative frequency that identified carriers of CMV plus the relevant HLA.

On this clonotype itself: As yet, its antigen is unknown.

The CDR3 length is 17 residues. Looked up from germline, CDR1 is MNHEY and CDR2 is SVGEGT. The V gene lost 0 bases and the J gene lost 1 base, with 13 bases spanning the gap. The gene calls are TRBV6-2 or TRBV6-3 and TRBJ1-5; D might be TRBD1 (6 bases). The source material was CD8+ T cells from PBMCs. The TCR sequence derives from a human donor in good health (CMV status not recorded). Some clones in this sample may be carry-over from other donors' samples. The CDR3 protein is CASSYSMRGLSNQPQHF. The CDR3, as DNA: TGTGCCAGCAGTTACTCGATGCGGGGGCTAAGCAATCAGCCCCAGCATTTT.